Described below is a single T cell receptor (beta chain) sequence and its context. There is no known antigen for this receptor. Within one base of it there is no much larger clone, and no base qualities were kept. Each collaborating institution followed its own protocols to collect whole blood in K2EDTA tubes. Collaborator samples were shipped for TCRbeta analysis as frozen whole blood, isolated PBMCs, or DNA extracted from either sample type. The data originate from a study of blood T cell repertoires in COVID-19 (dated by TCRdb to 2020 to 2022). Background for the entire study: Collaborator samples came from the United States, Italy and Spain and covered acute and convalescent phases of COVID-19. HLA class I and class II types, where available, came from metadata supplied by the sample provider rather than from assay-based typing. The prospective study material was composed of cDNA or gDNA derived from T cells, B-cell-depleted T cells, or PBMCs. Nearly every sample came with metadata listing a de-identified subject ID, COVID-19 status, age in years and sex. The repertoires were released in a freely available public database intended as a resource for research on the immune response to SARS-CoV-2. Samples came from the ongoing ImmuneRACE study (first 160 participants) plus 1,254 subjects from 6 global collaborators. Subjects who had been exposed to COVID-19, were actively infected with it, or had recovered from it provided the deeply sampled blood TCRbeta repertoires that made up the dataset.

TCRbeta CDR3 regions were amplified from genomic DNA by means of the immunoSEQ Assay, a bias-controlled multiplex PCR. On the authors' methods: The number of nucleated cells in each sample was estimated from the amplification of reference gene primers within the assay. To quantify the absolute abundance of each unique TCRbeta CDR3 rearrangement, sequence reads were collapsed and filtered. For each sample, productive Simpson clonality was calculated as the square root of Simpson's diversity index across productive rearrangements. TCRdb's version of the immuneACCESS table is confined to in-frame rearrangements and falls short of the full clone set. An unresolved V gene accounts for under half of the shortfall where checked; the remainder is of unknown origin. V, J and clone size are taken as reported in that table, and D and trimming were inferred from the DNA itself. Within this sample are 73,000 or so clones, with around 92% of them counted one time only. The ten largest clones capture roughly 14% of the sample.

Via the germline V gene (reference sequence), CDR1 is LNHDA and CDR2 SQIVND. V is cut by 8 bases and J by 5 bases, and the space between the germline ends is 9 bases. Measured from the cysteine to the phenylalanine, the CDR3 is 12 residues long. Only the CDR3 portion is preserved as DNA: 36 bases, with reading frame beginning at the first base. The investigation overall reported the following: The quantity of clinical and demographic metadata differed by source and by participant and was supplied without curation.

The rearrangement combines TRBV19 with TRBJ1-4; no D gene call is confident. The sample taken for sequencing was peripheral blood. This sequence originates from a human donor with active COVID-19. The donor label of this sample is uncertain. Here the CDR3 is given as CASGQPNEKLFF. Here is the DNA: TGTGCCAGTGGGCAGCCGAATGAAAAACTGTTTTTT.